This T cell receptor (beta chain) was identified in a study of cytomegalovirus exposure and HLA in healthy donors. In germline, CDR1 is MNHEY, CDR2 SVGAGI. The CDR3 runs to 16 residues. From the 120-subject validation cohort, which was separate from the roughly 670-subject first cohort, the donors were drawn. As to this clone: Its antigen is unidentified. The junction and the germline gene differ at one end; a read error may be behind it.

Findings of the study overall: High specificity and sensitivity for cytomegalovirus status were reported for the classifier. In vitro work confirmed that three CMV-associated chains recognize CMV antigens. The finding came from a later analysis; first-cohort TCR clusters tended to co-occur in the 110 or so validation repertoires.

Clones were sequenced by immunoSEQ multiplex PCR, and TCRdb holds only the in-frame ones, with some missing. The sample yields roughly 70,000 clones, approximately 95% seen once. Material: PBMCs. This sequence joins TRBV6-5 and TRBJ2-7; D may be TRBD1 (6 bases). The receptor comes from a young man in good health and CMV-seropositive. The DNA of the CDR3 is TGTGCCAGCAGATACTCGAGACAGGAGGCAGGCTACGAGCAGTACTTC. Its translation is CASRYSRQEAGYEQYF.